The TCR beta chain described here comes from a study of T cell responses to AZD1222 COVID-19 vaccine. Points from the study as a whole: Vaccine-associated CD4 TCRs spanned spike, dominant at 160-218 and 743-854.

Concerning this clone itself: Its antigen is not identified.

The assay was immunoSEQ multiplex PCR, and TCRdb's table has in-frame clones only and misses some. The table includes fewer than 110,000 clones, more than 80% detected once. Trimming stripped 1 base from V and 4 bases from J, with 16 bases between. CDR1 is SGHTA and CDR2 is FQGTGA in the germline V gene. The CDR3 length is 16 residues. The rearrangement links TRBV7-3 to TRBJ2-5; tentatively, D is TRBD1 (6 bases). The specimen comprised peripheral blood, sampled on day 0 of AZD1222 vaccination. The source is an adult in good health. The CDR3 protein is CASSLMAGAGVETQYF. CDR3 sequence (DNA): TGTGCCAGCAGCTTAATGGCAGGGGCCGGTGTAGAGACCCAGTACTTC.